This TCR beta chain was identified in a study of beta chain features in type 1 diabetes. Turning to the study itself: Similarity in age, gender and cell yields was seen between patients and healthy donors. Study observations and caveats: In comparison with healthy donors, patients had naive, central memory and Treg TCRB repertoires that appeared more similar. The question left open here concerned HLA type influencing TCRB rearrangement. There was a moderate but significant shortening of TCRB CDR3s in all four CD4+ subsets of Type 1 diabetes patients.

The entirety of the isolated RNA underwent reverse transcription, so expressed TCRB transcripts were sequenced. Some clones are missing from TCRdb's copy, which holds only in-frame ones; the method was immunoSEQ multiplex PCR. The repertoire includes around 300,000 clones, around 16% of them detected once, and around 0.015% sits in the top ten. A remark on this clone: Its specificity is unknown.

Trimming pared 4 bases from V and 0 bases from J, leaving 22 bases between. CDR3 length: 18 residues. Naive, central memory, regulatory and stem cell-like memory cells within the CD4+ compartment were sorted using CD45RO/CCR7/CD25/CD127/CD95/CD27. The genes are TRBV23-1 and TRBJ2-7; D is possibly TRBD2 (5 bases). TRBV23-1 is marked as an open reading frame, function uncertain. The clonotype was recovered from a man between 18 and 35 years old with type 1 diabetes. Sequenced input: naive CD4+ T cells from blood. CDR3 nucleotides: TGCGCCAGCAGTCTTCGTCTTTTCGTCAGGAGGCCCTCCTACGAGCAGTACTTC. Translated, it gives CASSLRLFVRRPSYEQYF.